The 30 T cell receptor beta chains below come from one sample, sequenced in a study of siplizumab effects on memory and regulatory T cells. Profiling relied on immunoSEQ multiplex PCR, and the TCRdb table lists in-frame clones only, not all of them. The sample consists of about 72,000 clones, 91% of them appearing once. Sequencing was done on a sample of CD8+ T cells sorted from blood. All receptors derive from a human donor in good health.

The V and J genes are TRBV6-1 and TRBJ1-5; perhaps TRBD1 as D (5 bases). V dropped 6 bases and J dropped 4 bases, with 13 bases sitting between them. CDR3 length: 14 amino acids. Germline V gives CDR1 MNHNS, CDR2 SASEGT. CDR3 in amino acids: CASSPGGENQPQHF. The CDR3 coding sequence is TGTGCCAGCAGCCCGGGGGGGGAGAATCAGCCCCAGCATTTT.

The V and J genes are TRBV7-9 and TRBJ2-1; the D is unclear. This CDR3 is built from 14 residues. CDR1 is SEHNR, CDR2 FQNEAQ, per germline (reference sequence). V lost 5 bases and J lost 1, with 9 bases in between. The CDR3 loop reads CASSPVGSYNEQFF. CDR3 sequence (DNA): TGTGCCAGCAGCCCGGTGGGGTCCTACAATGAGCAGTTCTTC.

This clone was detected only once. J is TRBJ1-1 and V is TRBV4-1; D is unresolved. With 3 bases removed from V and 2 bases from J, the gap between germline ends came to 7 bases. Germline-derived CDR1 and CDR2 are MGHRA and YSYEKL. The CDR3 is made up of 13 amino acids. The CDR3 sequence: CASSQRLNTEAFF. CDR3 sequence (DNA): TGCGCCAGCAGCCAGAGGTTAAACACTGAAGCTTTCTTT.

The rearrangement joins TRBV16 to TRBJ1-3; unclear D gene. Per germline, CDR1 KGHSY and CDR2 FQNENV. The CDR3 consists of 16 residues. V was cut by 0 bases and J by 0 bases, with 9 bases left in between. CDR3 residues: CASSQSLGFSGNTIYF. CDR3 DNA: TGTGCCAGCAGCCAATCACTTGGATTCTCTGGAAACACCATATATTTT.

This clone was detected only once. The J gene is TRBJ2-1, the V gene TRBV7-9; TRBD2 matches at 8 bases. The germline gives CDR1 SEHNR, CDR2 FQNEAQ (reference sequence). The J segment lost 2 bases and the V segment lost 5 bases, leaving 11 bases of the junction unmatched. The CDR3 totals 17 residues. This CDR3 reads CASSELPLADTYNEQFF. The CDR3 coding sequence is TGTGCCAGCAGCGAACTACCACTAGCGGATACCTACAATGAGCAGTTCTTC.

Note on this clone: The same CDR3 is also encoded by other DNA sequences in this sample. The CDR3 reads CASSRGGGDWNTEAFF. CDR3 nucleotides: TGTGCCAGCAGTCGAGGAGGAGGGGACTGGAACACTGAAGCTTTCTTT. This rearrangement joins TRBV27 to TRBJ1-1; tentative D call: TRBD1 (5 bases). The CDR3 loop spans 16 amino acids. V gave up 5 bases and J gave up 1 base, with 17 bases separating them. Germline CDR1 MNHEY, CDR2 SMNVEV (reference sequence).

About this clone itself: This same CDR3 is encoded by further DNA sequences in the sample. The genes are TRBV4-1 and TRBJ1-5; D not certain. Trimming cost V 1 base and J 6 bases, with 13 bases left between them. This CDR3 is 15 amino acids long. Looked up from germline, CDR1 is MGHRA and CDR2 is YSYEKL. The CDR3 region has the DNA TGCGCCAGCAGCCAAGGGGGAGGGCCCCGTCAGCCCCAGCATTTT. This codes for CASSQGGGPRQPQHF.

V gene TRBV10-2 combines with J gene TRBJ2-5, with D possibly being TRBD1 (7 bases). V was cut by 3 bases and J by 1 base, with 15 bases left in between. CDR1 and CDR2 from the germline V gene are WSHSY and SAAADI. The CDR3 has 16 residues. The CDR3 bases are TGCGCCAGCAGTGATCAGGGGGGACCCGCCCAAGAGACCCAGTACTTC. Its protein product is CASSDQGGPAQETQYF.

The table lists this clone with a few counts. Written as DNA, the CDR3 is TGTGCCAGTACCATGCCAGGGCGGACCGGGGAGCTGTTTTTT. Protein: CASTMPGRTGELFF. The rearrangement uses TRBV19 and TRBJ2-2; TRBD1 might be the D (5 bases). V gave up 7 bases and J gave up 5 bases, with 14 bases separating them. CDR3 length: 14 residues. The germline gives CDR1 LNHDA, CDR2 SQIVND (reference sequence).

The sample holds one count of this clone. The V gene is TRBV7-2, the J gene TRBJ1-1; weak D call: TRBD1 (5 bases). The CDR3 loop spans 17 amino acids. CDR1 is SGHTA and CDR2 is FQGNSA in the germline V gene. V was cut by 5 bases and J by 3 bases, with 22 bases left in between. The chain's CDR3 is CASSHGRGLGSDTEAFF. CDR3 sequence (DNA): TGTGCCAGCAGCCATGGACGGGGCTTGGGCTCGGACACTGAAGCTTTCTTT.

The CDR3 DNA is TGTGCCAGCAGCGTATACGCCGGGACAGGGCTTAAATTAGGATCCGCCCAGTACTTC. This gives the protein CASSVYAGTGLKLGSAQYF. The chain couples TRBV9 to TRBJ2-5, with 9 bases matching TRBD1. This CDR3 contains 19 residues. With V trimmed by 1 base and J by 9 bases, 22 bases remained unmatched. The germline V gene encodes CDR1 SGDLS and CDR2 YYNGEE. Using reference TRBV9 and TRBJ2-5 for the parts outside the CDR3, the full variable domain is DSGVTQTPKHLITATGQRVTLRCSPRSGDLSVYWYQQSLDQGLQFLIQYYNGEERAKGNILERFSAQQFPDLHSELNLSSLELGDSALYFCASSVYAGTGLKLGSAQYFGPGTRLLVL.

The table lists this clone with a count of one. V and J are TRBV9 and TRBJ2-7; the D gene could be TRBD1 or TRBD2 (5 bases each). V lost 3 bases and J lost 3, with 7 bases in between. The CDR3 consists of 12 residues. CDR1 SGDLS and CDR2 YYNGEE come from the germline V gene. The CDR3 protein is CASSGDGYEQYF. In DNA, the CDR3 is TGTGCCAGCAGCGGGGACGGCTACGAGCAGTACTTC.

This chain connects TRBV19 to TRBJ2-7; 9 bases match TRBD1. The V gene end was trimmed by 2 bases and the J gene end by 2 bases; junction bases not matched to a gene: 1. Germline V CDR1 and CDR2: LNHDA, SQIVND (reference sequence). The CDR3 contains 14 residues. CDR3 region: CASSIRDRAYEQYF. As DNA, the CDR3 is TGTGCCAGTAGTATAAGGGACAGGGCCTACGAGCAGTACTTC. Looking up the rest from reference TRBV19 and TRBJ2-7 gives the full variable domain: DGGITQSPKYLFRKEGQNVTLSCEQNLNHDAMYWYRQDPGQGLRLIYYSQIVNDFQKGDIAEGYSVSREKKESFPLTVTSAQKNPTAFYLCASSIRDRAYEQYFGPGTRLTVT.

CDR3 DNA sequence: TGTGCCAGCAGTGACGGGGCCAATCAGCCCCAGCATTTT. Its protein is CASSDGANQPQHF. This chain connects TRBV6-4 to TRBJ1-5, with a possible D match to TRBD1 (5 bases). CDR3 length: 13 amino acids. Germline V lookup: CDR1 MRHNA, CDR2 SNTAGT. V was pared by 2 bases and J by 3 bases, with 5 bases between.

Concerning this clone: This likely comes from a read error, as the CDR3 has no conserved phenylalanine or tryptophan at its end. It is unclear where the CDR3 begins or ends on the DNA, so no DNA is shown, and the CDR3 is as TCRdb lists it. This sequence joins TRBV6-6 and TRBJ2-4; TRBD2, the table's D call, lacks a check against the DNA. Ends included, the CDR3 has 12 residues. Germline V CDR1 and CDR2: MNHNY, SVGAGI (reference sequence). The CDR3 loop reads CASSYGEATYEL.

This clone was detected only once. For the CDR3, the DNA is TGTGCCAGCAGCTTAGTCGCAACCGGCGGCTACGAGCAGTACTTC. Residues: CASSLVATGGYEQYF. This rearrangement joins TRBV7-8 to TRBJ2-7; D ambiguous. CDR1 is SGHVS and CDR2 is FQNEAQ in the germline V gene. CDR3 length: 15 amino acids. The V and J ends lost 1 base and 3 bases respectively, with 13 bases between them.

The chain links TRBV5-1 to TRBJ2-7; 14 bases align to TRBD2. J was trimmed by 6 bases and V by 4 bases; bases with no gene match: 6. This CDR3 spans 15 amino acids. Germline CDR1 is SGHRS and CDR2 is YFSETQ. In nucleotides, the CDR3 is TGCGCCAGCAGCGAGGGACTAGCGGGAGAAGGCGAGCAGTACTTC. Protein: CASSEGLAGEGEQYF.

This chain uses TRBV5-6 with TRBJ2-5; D unresolved. V lost 0 bases, J lost 5 bases, and 17 bases lay in between. The germline V gene encodes CDR1 SGHDT and CDR2 YYEEEE. This CDR3 is built from 16 residues. The CDR3 region has the DNA TGTGCCAGCAGCTTGGGCCGTATATTGGGCAGGGAGACCCAGTACTTC. Amino acid sequence: CASSLGRILGRETQYF. Full variable domain (remainder filled in from reference TRBV5-6 and TRBJ2-5): DAGVTQSPTHLIKTRGQQVTLRCSPKSGHDTVSWYQQALGQGPQFIFQYYEEEERQRGNFPDRFSGHQFPNYSSELNVNALLLGDSALYLCASSLGRILGRETQYFGPGTRLLVL.

This clone appeared once. The chain links TRBV5-6 to TRBJ1-4; no clear D gene. Per the germline V gene, CDR1 is SGHDT and CDR2 is YYEEEE. V lost 0 bases and J 5 bases, leaving 5 bases between the germline ends. The CDR3 contains 13 residues. In nucleotides, the CDR3 is TGTGCCAGCAGCTTGGAAGGGAATGAAAAACTGTTTTTT. Translated: CASSLEGNEKLFF.

The rearrangement joins TRBV11-2 to TRBJ2-3; TRBD2 matches at 7 bases. The CDR3 covers 14 residues. Unmatched junction bases numbered 2, after V lost 1 base and J lost 4 bases. Germline V gene sequence: CDR1 SGHAT, CDR2 FQNNGV. Here the CDR3 DNA reads TGTGCCAGCAGCTTAGCGGGAGGTTCAGATACGCAGTATTTT. Translating it yields CASSLAGGSDTQYF.

This clone was seen just once. This rearrangement joins TRBV2 to TRBJ2-1, with a tentative D call TRBD1 (5 bases). This CDR3 is built from 13 residues. Trimming removed 1 base at V and 5 bases at J, with 6 bases between. From germline, CDR1 is SNHLY and CDR2 FYNNEI. The CDR3 DNA reads as TGTGCCAGCAGTGAAGGGGGCCACAATGAGCAGTTCTTC. Residues: CASSEGGHNEQFF.

The chain has TRBV7-8 and TRBJ1-4, with 8 bases that match TRBD1. Per germline, CDR1 SGHVS and CDR2 FQNEAQ. CDR3 length: 15 residues. Losses at the gene ends were 3 bases for V and 6 bases for J; bases not matched to a gene: 6. CDR3: CASSFRGRWDEKLFF. The CDR3, as DNA: TGTGCCAGCAGCTTCAGGGGGCGCTGGGATGAAAAACTGTTTTTT.

This rearrangement joins TRBV5-4 to TRBJ2-2, with D uncertain. CDR3 size: 13 residues. Trimming cost V 1 base and J 4 bases, with 5 bases left between them. Germline V gene lookup returns CDR1 SGHNT and CDR2 YYREEE (reference sequence). This CDR3 reads CASSLQVTGELFF. For the CDR3, the DNA is TGTGCCAGCAGCTTGCAGGTCACCGGGGAGCTGTTTTTT.

The V and J genes are TRBV19 and TRBJ2-1; 8 bases line up with TRBD2. The CDR3 runs 13 residues. The V gene's germline CDR1 is LNHDA and CDR2 SQIVND (reference sequence). V dropped 11 bases and J dropped 2; count of bases not matched to a gene: 5. The CDR3, as DNA: TGTGCCGCGACGGGGGGGCCCTACAATGAGCAGTTCTTC. Translating it yields CAATGGPYNEQFF.

J is TRBJ2-5 and V is TRBV9; maybe TRBD1 (6 bases). The J call may be mistaken, given a closer DNA end match to TRBJ2-7. Germline-derived CDR1 and CDR2 are SGDLS and YYNGEE. This CDR3 spans 14 amino acids. This CDR3 is CASSVGGQLHEQYF. The CDR3 DNA is TGTGCCAGCAGCGTAGGTGGACAGCTACACGAGCAGTACTTC.

The chain has TRBV4-1 and TRBJ2-5; tentatively, D is TRBD2 (5 bases). V lost 4 bases to trimming and J lost 1 base, with 16 bases between them. The CDR3 has 16 residues. Germline V gives CDR1 MGHRA, CDR2 YSYEKL. CDR3: CASSPGPGSRQETQYF. The CDR3 DNA follows: TGCGCCAGCAGCCCAGGCCCGGGGTCCCGCCAAGAGACCCAGTACTTC.

The chain is built from TRBV19 and TRBJ2-1; tentatively, D is TRBD1 (6 bases). Trimming removed 4 bases at V and 4 bases at J, with 11 bases between. The length of the CDR3 is 14 residues. Per the germline V gene, CDR1 is LNHDA and CDR2 is SQIVND (reference sequence). Written as DNA, the CDR3 is TGTGCCAGTAGTACATGGGACACTTACAATGAGCAGTTCTTC. Protein product: CASSTWDTYNEQFF.

The rearrangement joins TRBV7-9 to TRBJ2-7; D is tentatively TRBD1 or TRBD2 (5 bases each). Trimming pared 6 bases from V and 1 base from J, leaving 16 bases between. This CDR3 spans 15 amino acids. Germline V gene data show CDR1 as SEHNR and CDR2 as FQNEAQ (reference sequence). The CDR3 spells CASREMGDPSYEQYF. For the CDR3, the DNA is TGTGCCAGCAGAGAAATGGGGGACCCTTCCTACGAGCAGTACTTC.

V and J are TRBV15 and TRBJ2-3; D possibly corresponds to TRBD2 (6 bases). Germline assignment: CDR1 LNHNV and CDR2 YYDKDF (reference sequence). V lost 5 bases and J 2 bases, leaving 11 bases between the germline ends. This CDR3 has 14 amino acids. CDR3 DNA sequence: TGTGCCACCAGCCGCGGACTATCCACAGATACGCAGTATTTT. Its protein product is CATSRGLSTDTQYF.

The V gene is TRBV7-8, the J gene TRBJ2-3; TRBD2 matches 11 bases. Per the germline V gene, CDR1 is SGHVS and CDR2 is FQNEAQ. The CDR3 spans 17 residues. J was trimmed by 0 bases and V by 1 base; bases with no gene match: 3. This chain's CDR3 is CASSLDRTSGSTDTQYF. The CDR3 nucleotides are TGTGCCAGCAGCTTAGATCGGACTAGCGGGAGCACAGATACGCAGTATTTT. Full variable domain (rest looked up from reference TRBV7-8 and TRBJ2-3): GAGVSQSPRYKVAKRGQDVALRCDPISGHVSLFWYQQALGQGPEFLTYFQNEAQLDKSGLPSDRFFAERPEGSVSTLKIQRTQQEDSAVYLCASSLDRTSGSTDTQYFGPGTRLTVL.